What follows is one T cell receptor (beta chain) and its context. Additional DNA sequences in this sample encode the identical CDR3. The study drew its donors from healthy HIV-negative adults without recent acute infections or vaccinations. Assay used: immunoSEQ multiplex PCR; TCRdb lists only in-frame clones, some missing. The sample includes about 2.4 million clones, over 85% seen only once; the top ten take approximately 0.36%. This entry belongs to a study of shared clonotypes between healthy human individuals. Source material: naive CD4+ T cells from PBMCs. Subset: CD45RA+ positively selected. This clonotype was obtained from a man between 18 and 35 years old in good health. Some clones in this sample may be carry-over from other donors' samples.

The CDR3 spells CASSRGTGNTEAFF. CDR3 coding DNA: TGCGCCAGCAGCCGGGGGACAGGGAACACTGAAGCTTTCTTT. This chain connects TRBV5-1 to TRBJ1-1, with 8 bases fitting TRBD1. V lost 4 bases, J lost 1 base, and 3 bases stayed unmatched. Germline V CDR1 and CDR2: SGHRS, YFSETQ. CDR3 length: 14 amino acids.